The T cell receptor beta chain under discussion was sequenced for a study of blood T cell repertoires in COVID-19. For the study at large: Sample material is recorded as cDNA or gDNA derived from T cells, B-cell-depleted T cells, or PBMCs.

Produced via immunoSEQ multiplex PCR; TCRdb's table is partial and in-frame only. The sample records 310,000 or so clones, roughly 88% being singletons. Sequenced input: peripheral blood. The TCR was taken from a woman aged 45-65 years with acute or convalescent COVID-19.

The CDR3 loop is CASSPSHARGFEQYF. The CDR3 bases are TGTGCCAGCAGTCCTTCCCATGCCAGGGGGTTCGAGCAGTACTTC. The gene calls are TRBV7-3 and TRBJ2-7, with 7 bases that match TRBD1. This CDR3 has 15 residues. J was trimmed by 6 bases and V by 6 bases; bases with no gene match: 14. Germline V lookup: CDR1 SGHTA, CDR2 FQGTGA.